The rows below give T cell receptor beta chains drawn from one sample of a study of blood T cell repertoires in COVID-19. Clones were read by immunoSEQ multiplex PCR, and TCRdb kept only the in-frame ones, dropping some. This sample has some 360,000 clones, with over 75% found just once. The specimen sequenced was peripheral blood. Every receptor here comes from a woman aged 55-69 years with COVID-19, enrolled during active disease. Both conserved end residues are part of each CDR3. D genes are given only for firm matches. Some rows mark clone size as missing; the rest say once, few, many or name a class of expanded clone.

.	.	TRBV4-2	TRBJ2-5	TGTGCCAGCAGCCAAGAGGGATTTGGGGCTAGCGACGAGACCCAGTACTTC	CASSQEGFGASDETQYF
TRBD1	.	TRBV18	TRBJ1-1	TGTGCCAGCTCACCGGACAGGTTGAACACTGAAGCTTTCTTT	CASSPDRLNTEAFF
.	.	TRBV18	TRBJ1-6	TGTGCCAGCTCACCACCGACAAGCACACCCCTCCACTTT	CASSPPTSTPLHF
.	.	TRBV5-6	TRBJ2-5	TGTGCCAGCAGCTTTGTAAAGCAAAAGACCCAGTACTTC	CASSFVKQKTQYF
.	.	TRBV30	TRBJ1-6	TGTGCCTGGGCAGACAGGCCTTATAATTCACCCCTCCACTTT	CAWADRPYNSPLHF
.	.	TRBV27	TRBJ2-7	TGTGCCAGCAGTTACCAGACAGACTCCTACGAGCAGTACTTC	CASSYQTDSYEQYF
.	.	TRBV29-1	TRBJ2-1	TGCAGCGTTGAAGGAAGGGGGTCAGGGCAGTTCTTC	CSVEGRGSGQFF
.	.	TRBV4-2	TRBJ1-4	TGTGCCAGCAGCCAAGATCGTGAAAAACTGTTTTTT	CASSQDREKLFF
.	.	TRBV3-1/TRBV3-2	TRBJ1-6	TGTGCCAGCAGCCACCGGGATTGGAGTTCACCCCTCCACTTT	CASSHRDWSSPLHF
.	once	TRBV28	TRBJ2-7	TGTGCCAGCAGTTTATTGCGGGGCTCCTACGAGCAGTACTTC	CASSLLRGSYEQYF
.	.	TRBV6-6	TRBJ1-5	TGTGCCAGCAGGGTTGGGCAAATTCCCCAGCATTTT	CASRVGQIPQHF
.	.	TRBV11-2	TRBJ1-1	TGTGCCAGCAGCTCCCCCGGGGTCCGGACTGAAGCTTTCTTT	CASSSPGVRTEAFF
.	once	TRBV7-3	TRBJ2-5	TGTGCCAGCAGCTTAAACCCAGGAGGAGAGACCCAGTACTTC	CASSLNPGGETQYF
.	once	TRBV27	TRBJ2-7	TGTGCCAGCAGTTTCGAGGACAGACCTTACGAGCAGTACTTC	CASSFEDRPYEQYF
TRBD1	.	TRBV18	TRBJ2-3	TGTGCCAGCTCACCAGAAACTCCGGGACAGGGGCCGCAGTATTTT	CASSPETPGQGPQYF
TRBD1	.	TRBV19	TRBJ2-7	TGTGCCAGTAGTCCAGGGACAGGGGTCGGGGGCGAGCAGTACTTC	CASSPGTGVGGEQYF
.	once	TRBV5-1	TRBJ2-5	TGCGCCAGCAGCTTAGGAGCTAGCAGGGGAGGGGAGACCCAGTACTTC	CASSLGASRGGETQYF
TRBD1	.	TRBV6-5	TRBJ1-2	TGTGCCAGCAGGCGGGGACAGGGTAACTATGGCTACACCTTC	CASRRGQGNYGYTF
TRBD2	.	TRBV19	TRBJ2-7	TGTGCCAGTACCCTACGGGGGGGCTCCTACGAGCAGTACTTC	CASTLRGGSYEQYF
.	.	TRBV19	TRBJ2-3	TGTGCCAGTAGTATTTCACAGCTCACAGATACGCAGTATTTT	CASSISQLTDTQYF
TRBD1	.	TRBV27	TRBJ2-3	TGTGCCAGCAGCACTTACAGGGGTCTGGGCACAGATACGCAGTATTTT	CASSTYRGLGTDTQYF
.	many	TRBV29-1	TRBJ1-5	TGCAGCGTTCAGGGCCCGGGTCGCAATCAGCCCCAGCATTTT	CSVQGPGRNQPQHF
.	once	TRBV18	TRBJ2-7	TGTGCCAGCTCACGAGGCTCGTACGAGCAGTACTTC	CASSRGSYEQYF
.	once	TRBV10-3	TRBJ1-1	TGTGCCATCAGTGAGTTTGGGGCGATGGGGGAGGACACTGAAGCTTTCTTT	CAISEFGAMGEDTEAFF
TRBD1	once	TRBV28	TRBJ1-6	TGTGCCAGCAGTGACAGGGGGAGGGCCTATAATTCACCCCTCCACTTT	CASSDRGRAYNSPLHF
.	.	TRBV6-5	TRBJ2-7	TGTGCCAGCAGGGCCCCTCCGTCCTACGAGCAGTACTTC	CASRAPPSYEQYF
.	few	TRBV27	TRBJ1-2	TGTGCCAGCAGTTTATCCGAGGGTTCGGGCGGCTACACCTTC	CASSLSEGSGGYTF
TRBD1	.	TRBV4-1	TRBJ2-7	TGCGCCAGCAGCCTCACGGACAGGGACTCCTACGAGCAGTACTTC	CASSLTDRDSYEQYF
.	once	TRBV5-4	TRBJ2-7	TGTGCCAGCAGCGGGGCATCGGCCGGTGGCGACGAGCAGTACTTC	CASSGASAGGDEQYF
TRBD1	.	TRBV7-9	TRBJ2-5	TGTGCCAGCAGCTTAGGGGGACAGGGCCAAGAGACCCAGTACTTC	CASSLGGQGQETQYF
TRBD2	.	TRBV7-2	TRBJ2-3	TGTGCCAGCAGCTTAGTTTGGGAGGGGAACACAGATACGCAGTATTTT	CASSLVWEGNTDTQYF
TRBD1	.	TRBV12-3/TRBV12-4	TRBJ2-5	TGTGCCAGCAGGTTACAGGGGCGACAGACCCAGTACTTC	CASRLQGRQTQYF
TRBD1	.	TRBV10-1	TRBJ2-7	TGCGCCAGCAGTTCCACGACAGGGGGCTCCTACGAGCAGTACTTC	CASSSTTGGSYEQYF
.	.	TRBV9	TRBJ2-1	TGTGCCAGCAGCGTAGGGCAGGTCCACGAGCAGTTCTTC	CASSVGQVHEQFF
TRBD1	.	TRBV11-3	TRBJ2-3	TGTGCCAGCAGCTTAGGGCAGGGGGCACGAGATACGCAGTATTTT	CASSLGQGARDTQYF
.	.	TRBV5-4	TRBJ1-6	TGTGCCAGCAGCTTGACAGGGCAGGGTTCACCCCTCCACTTT	CASSLTGQGSPLHF
TRBD1	.	TRBV5-5	TRBJ2-2	TGTGCCAGCGGGAAGTTACGGCAGGGGGTAGGCACCGGGGAGCTGTTTTTT	CASGKLRQGVGTGELFF
.	.	TRBV28	TRBJ1-1	TGTGCCAGCAGTGCTCCCGAGGGAAGGAGCACTGAAGCTTTCTTT	CASSAPEGRSTEAFF
.	.	TRBV3-1/TRBV3-2	TRBJ1-2	TGTGCCAGCAGCCAATGGGGCAGCCAGGGCGGCTACACCTTC	CASSQWGSQGGYTF
TRBD2	once	TRBV27	TRBJ2-1	TGTGCCAGCAGTAAAGCGGGGAGCTCCTACAATGAGCAGTTCTTC	CASSKAGSSYNEQFF
TRBD2	once	TRBV27	TRBJ2-7	TGTGCCAGCAGTACCCCGTCCGGGGGGGCCTACGAGCAGTACTTC	CASSTPSGGAYEQYF
.	.	TRBV5-5	TRBJ1-1	TGTGCCAGCAGCTTGTTGGTAGCGCACACTGAAGCTTTCTTT	CASSLLVAHTEAFF
.	.	TRBV6-1	TRBJ1-2	TGTGCCAGCAGTGAGGAGTATGGCTATGGCTACACCTTC	CASSEEYGYGYTF
TRBD2	.	TRBV11-1	TRBJ2-1	TGTGCCAGCAGCTCAGGACTAGCGGCTAATGAGCAGTTCTTC	CASSSGLAANEQFF